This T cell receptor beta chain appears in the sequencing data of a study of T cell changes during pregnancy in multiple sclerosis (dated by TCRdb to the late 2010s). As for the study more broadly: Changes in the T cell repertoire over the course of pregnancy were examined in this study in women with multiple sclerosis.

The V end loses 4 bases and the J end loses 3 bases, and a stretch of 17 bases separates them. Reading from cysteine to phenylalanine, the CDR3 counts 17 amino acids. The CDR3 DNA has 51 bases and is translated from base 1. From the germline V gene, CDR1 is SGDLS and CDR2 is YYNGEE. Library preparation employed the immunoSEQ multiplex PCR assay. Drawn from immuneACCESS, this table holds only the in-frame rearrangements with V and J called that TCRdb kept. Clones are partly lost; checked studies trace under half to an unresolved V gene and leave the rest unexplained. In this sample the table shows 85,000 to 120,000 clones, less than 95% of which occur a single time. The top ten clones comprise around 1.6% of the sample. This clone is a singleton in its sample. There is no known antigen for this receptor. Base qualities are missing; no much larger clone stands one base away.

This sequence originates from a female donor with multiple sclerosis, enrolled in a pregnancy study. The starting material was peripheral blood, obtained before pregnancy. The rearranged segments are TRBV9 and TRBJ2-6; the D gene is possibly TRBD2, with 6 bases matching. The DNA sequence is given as TGTGCCAGCAGCCCTGAAATGCGGGGTCGTGGGGCCAACGTCCTGACTTTC. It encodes CASSPEMRGRGANVLTF.